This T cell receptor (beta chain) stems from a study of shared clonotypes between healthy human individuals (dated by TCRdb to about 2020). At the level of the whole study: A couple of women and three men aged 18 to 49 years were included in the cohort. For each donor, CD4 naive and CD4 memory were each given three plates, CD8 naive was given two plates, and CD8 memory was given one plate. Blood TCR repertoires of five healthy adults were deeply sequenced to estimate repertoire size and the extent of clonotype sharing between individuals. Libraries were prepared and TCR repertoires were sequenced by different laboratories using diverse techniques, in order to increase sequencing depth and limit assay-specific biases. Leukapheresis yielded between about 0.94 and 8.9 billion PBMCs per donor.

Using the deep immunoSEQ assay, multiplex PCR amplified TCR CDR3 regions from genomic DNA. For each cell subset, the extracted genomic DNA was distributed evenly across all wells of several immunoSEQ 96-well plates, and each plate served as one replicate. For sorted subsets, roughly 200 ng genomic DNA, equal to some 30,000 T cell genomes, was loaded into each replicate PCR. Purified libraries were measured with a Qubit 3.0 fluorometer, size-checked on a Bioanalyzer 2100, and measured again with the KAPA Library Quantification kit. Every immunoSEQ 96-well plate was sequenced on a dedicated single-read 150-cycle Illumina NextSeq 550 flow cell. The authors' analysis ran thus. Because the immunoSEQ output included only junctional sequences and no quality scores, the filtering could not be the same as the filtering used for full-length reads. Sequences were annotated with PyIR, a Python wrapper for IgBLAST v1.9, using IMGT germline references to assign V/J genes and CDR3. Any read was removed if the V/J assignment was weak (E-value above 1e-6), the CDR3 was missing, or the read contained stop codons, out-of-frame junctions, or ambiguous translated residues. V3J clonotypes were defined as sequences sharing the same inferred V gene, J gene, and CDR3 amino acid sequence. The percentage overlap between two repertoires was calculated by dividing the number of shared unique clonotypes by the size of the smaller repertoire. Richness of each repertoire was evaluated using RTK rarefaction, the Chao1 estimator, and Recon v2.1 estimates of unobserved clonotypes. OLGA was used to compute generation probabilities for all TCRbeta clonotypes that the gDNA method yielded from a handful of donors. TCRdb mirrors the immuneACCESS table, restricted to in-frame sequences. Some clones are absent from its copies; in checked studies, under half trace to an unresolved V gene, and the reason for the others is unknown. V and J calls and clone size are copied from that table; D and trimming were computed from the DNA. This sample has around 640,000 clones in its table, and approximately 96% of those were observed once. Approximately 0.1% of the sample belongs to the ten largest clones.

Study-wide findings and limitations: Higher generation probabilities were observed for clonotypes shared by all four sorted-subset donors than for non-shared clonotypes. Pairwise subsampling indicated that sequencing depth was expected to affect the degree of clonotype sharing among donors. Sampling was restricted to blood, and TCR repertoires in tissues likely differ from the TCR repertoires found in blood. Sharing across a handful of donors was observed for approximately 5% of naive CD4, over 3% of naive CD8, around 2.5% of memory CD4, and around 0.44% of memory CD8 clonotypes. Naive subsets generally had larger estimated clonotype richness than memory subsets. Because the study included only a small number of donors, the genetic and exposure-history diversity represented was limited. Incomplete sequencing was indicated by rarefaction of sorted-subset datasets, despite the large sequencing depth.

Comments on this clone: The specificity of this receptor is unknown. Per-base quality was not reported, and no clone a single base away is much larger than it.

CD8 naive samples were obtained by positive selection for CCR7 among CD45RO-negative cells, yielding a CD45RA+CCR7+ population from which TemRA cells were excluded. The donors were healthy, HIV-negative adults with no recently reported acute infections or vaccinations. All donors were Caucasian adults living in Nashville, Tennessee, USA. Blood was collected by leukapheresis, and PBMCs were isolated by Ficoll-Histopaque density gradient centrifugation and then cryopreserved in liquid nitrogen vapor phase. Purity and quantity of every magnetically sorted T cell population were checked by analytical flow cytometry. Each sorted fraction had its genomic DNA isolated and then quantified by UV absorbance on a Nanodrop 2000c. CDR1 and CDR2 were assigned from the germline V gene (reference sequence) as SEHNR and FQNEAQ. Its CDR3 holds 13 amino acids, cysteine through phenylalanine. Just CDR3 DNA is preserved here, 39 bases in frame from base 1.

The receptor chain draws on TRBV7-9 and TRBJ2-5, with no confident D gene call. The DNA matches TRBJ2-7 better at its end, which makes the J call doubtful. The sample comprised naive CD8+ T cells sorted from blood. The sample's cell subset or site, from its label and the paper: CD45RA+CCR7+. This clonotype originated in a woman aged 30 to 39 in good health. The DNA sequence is TGTGCCAGCAGCGAAGACCCGACCTACGAGCAGTACTTC. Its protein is CASSEDPTYEQYF.